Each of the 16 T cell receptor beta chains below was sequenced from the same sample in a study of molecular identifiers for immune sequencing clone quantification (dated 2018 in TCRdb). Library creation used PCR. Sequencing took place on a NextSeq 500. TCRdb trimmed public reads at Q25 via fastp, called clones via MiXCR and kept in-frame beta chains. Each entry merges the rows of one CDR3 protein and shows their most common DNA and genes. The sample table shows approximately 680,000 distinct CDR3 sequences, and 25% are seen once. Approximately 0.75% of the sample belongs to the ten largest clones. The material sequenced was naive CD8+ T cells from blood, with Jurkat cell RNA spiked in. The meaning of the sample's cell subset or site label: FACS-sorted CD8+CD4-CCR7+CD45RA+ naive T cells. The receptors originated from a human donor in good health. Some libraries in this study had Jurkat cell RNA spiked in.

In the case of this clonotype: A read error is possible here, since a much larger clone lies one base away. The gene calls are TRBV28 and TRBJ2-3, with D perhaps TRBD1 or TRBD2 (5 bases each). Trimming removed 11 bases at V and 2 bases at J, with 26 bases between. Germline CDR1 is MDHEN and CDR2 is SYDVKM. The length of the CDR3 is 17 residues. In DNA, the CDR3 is TGTGCCGGCCACCCCTCGATGGGACCCAGCAACACAGATACGCAGTATTTT. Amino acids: CAGHPSMGPSNTDTQYF.

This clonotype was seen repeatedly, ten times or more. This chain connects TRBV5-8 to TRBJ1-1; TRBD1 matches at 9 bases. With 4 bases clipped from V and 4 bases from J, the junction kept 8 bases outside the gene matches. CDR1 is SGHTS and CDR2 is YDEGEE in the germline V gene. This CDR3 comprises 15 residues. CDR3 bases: TGTGCCAGCAGCCCCGGGACAGGGTGGCCCACTGAAGCTTTCTTT. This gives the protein CASSPGTGWPTEAFF.

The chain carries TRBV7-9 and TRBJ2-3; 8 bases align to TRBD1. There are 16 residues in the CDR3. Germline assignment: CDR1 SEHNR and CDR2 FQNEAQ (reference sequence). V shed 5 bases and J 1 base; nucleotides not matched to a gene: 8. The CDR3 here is CASSPPAGGGTDTQYF. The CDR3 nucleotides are TGTGCCAGCAGCCCGCCGGCAGGGGGCGGCACAGATACGCAGTATTTT.

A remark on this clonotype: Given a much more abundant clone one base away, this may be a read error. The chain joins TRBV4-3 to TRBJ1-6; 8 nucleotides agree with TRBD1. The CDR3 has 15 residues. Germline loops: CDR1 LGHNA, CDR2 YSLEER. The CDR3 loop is CDSSQDDRGNSPLHF. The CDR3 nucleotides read TGCGACAGCAGCCAAGATGACAGGGGAAATTCACCCCTCCACTTT.

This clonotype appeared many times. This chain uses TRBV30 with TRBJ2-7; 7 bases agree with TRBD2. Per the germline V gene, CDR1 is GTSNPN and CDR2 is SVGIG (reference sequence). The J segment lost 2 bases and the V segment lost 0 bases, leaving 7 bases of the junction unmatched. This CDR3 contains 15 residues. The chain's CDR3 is CAWSVLAGAAYEQYF. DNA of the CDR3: TGTGCCTGGAGTGTACTCGCGGGAGCAGCCTACGAGCAGTACTTC.

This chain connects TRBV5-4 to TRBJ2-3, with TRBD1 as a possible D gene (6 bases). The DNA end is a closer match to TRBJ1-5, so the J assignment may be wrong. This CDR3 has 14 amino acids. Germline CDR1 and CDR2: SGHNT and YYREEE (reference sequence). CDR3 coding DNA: TGTGCCAGCAGCTTGAAAGGGGGGCTAGATACGCAGCATTTT. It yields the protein CASSLKGGLDTQHF.

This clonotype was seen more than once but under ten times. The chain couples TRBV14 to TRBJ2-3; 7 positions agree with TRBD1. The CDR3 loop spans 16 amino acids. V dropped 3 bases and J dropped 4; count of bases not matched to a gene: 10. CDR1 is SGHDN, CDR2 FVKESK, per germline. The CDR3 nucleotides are TGTGCCAGCAGCCATAATACCGGGACAGCACCAGATACGCAGTATTTT. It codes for CASSHNTGTAPDTQYF.

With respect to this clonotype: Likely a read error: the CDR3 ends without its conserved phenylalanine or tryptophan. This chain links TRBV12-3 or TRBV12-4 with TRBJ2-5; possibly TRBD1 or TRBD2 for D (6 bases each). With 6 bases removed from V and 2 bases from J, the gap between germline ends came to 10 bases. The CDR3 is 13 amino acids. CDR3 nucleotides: TGTGCCAGCAGCGGAGGGGGTCAAGAGACCCAGTACTCC. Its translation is CASSGGGQETQYS.

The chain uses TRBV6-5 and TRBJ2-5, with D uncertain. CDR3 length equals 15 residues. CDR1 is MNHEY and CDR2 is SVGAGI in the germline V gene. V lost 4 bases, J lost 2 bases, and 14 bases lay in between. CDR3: CASSSYSGGQETQYF. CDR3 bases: TGTGCCAGCAGTTCCTACTCTGGCGGACAAGAGACCCAGTACTTC.

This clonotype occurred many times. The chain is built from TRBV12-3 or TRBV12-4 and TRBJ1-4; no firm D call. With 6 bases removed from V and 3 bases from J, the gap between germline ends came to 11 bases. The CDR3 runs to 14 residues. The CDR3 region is CASSEGWANEKLFF. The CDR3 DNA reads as TGTGCCAGCAGCGAAGGGTGGGCTAATGAAAAACTGTTTTTT.

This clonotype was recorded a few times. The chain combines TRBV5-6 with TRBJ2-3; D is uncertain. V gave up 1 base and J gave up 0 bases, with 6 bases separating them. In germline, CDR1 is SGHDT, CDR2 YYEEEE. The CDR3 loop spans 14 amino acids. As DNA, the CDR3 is TGTGCCAGCAGCTTGTATTTGAGCACAGATACGCAGTATTTT. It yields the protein CASSLYLSTDTQYF.

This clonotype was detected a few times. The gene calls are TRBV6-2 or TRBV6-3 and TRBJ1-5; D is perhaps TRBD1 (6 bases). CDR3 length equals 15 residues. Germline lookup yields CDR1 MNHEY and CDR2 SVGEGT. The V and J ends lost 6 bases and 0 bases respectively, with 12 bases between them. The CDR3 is CASRGTRYSNQPQHF. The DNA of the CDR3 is TGTGCCAGCAGGGGGACACGGTATAGCAATCAGCCCCAGCATTTT.

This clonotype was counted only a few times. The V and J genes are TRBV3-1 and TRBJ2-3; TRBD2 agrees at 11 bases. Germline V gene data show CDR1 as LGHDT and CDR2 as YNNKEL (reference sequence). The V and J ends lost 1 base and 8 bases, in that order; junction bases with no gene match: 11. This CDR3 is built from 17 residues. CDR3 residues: CASSQAASGGSTATQYF. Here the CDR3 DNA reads TGTGCCAGCAGCCAAGCTGCTAGCGGGGGGAGTACGGCTACGCAGTATTTT.

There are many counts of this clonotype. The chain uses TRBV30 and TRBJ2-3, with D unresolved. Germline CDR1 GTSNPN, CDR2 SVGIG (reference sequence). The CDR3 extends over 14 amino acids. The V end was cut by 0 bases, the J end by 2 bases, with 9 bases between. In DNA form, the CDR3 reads TGTGCCTGGAGTGTTGTACTGACCACAGATACGCAGTATTTT. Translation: CAWSVVLTTDTQYF.

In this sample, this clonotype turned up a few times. Written as DNA, the CDR3 is TGTGCCAGCAGCTTAGGGACAGAATCGAACACTGAAGCTTTCTTT. Translated: CASSLGTESNTEAFF. The rearrangement uses TRBV7-9 and TRBJ1-1; D might be TRBD1 (6 bases). With 1 base removed from V and 1 base from J, the gap between germline ends came to 10 bases. CDR3 size: 15 residues. CDR1 and CDR2 (germline): SEHNR, FQNEAQ (reference sequence).

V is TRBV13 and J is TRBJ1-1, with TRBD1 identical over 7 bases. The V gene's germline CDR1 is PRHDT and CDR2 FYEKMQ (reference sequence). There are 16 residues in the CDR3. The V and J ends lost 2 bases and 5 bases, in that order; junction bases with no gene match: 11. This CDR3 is CASSLLQGGAGTEAFF. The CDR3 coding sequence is TGTGCCAGCAGCTTACTCCAGGGGGGCGCCGGGACTGAAGCTTTCTTT.